The rows below give T cell receptor beta chains drawn from one sample of a study of patients and donors after allogeneic stem cell transplantation. TCRdb re-analysed the RT-PCR reads in MiXCR, keeping a single row per CDR3 protein. The sample records about 960,000 distinct CDR3 sequences, roughly 18% being singletons. Sequenced input: blood, either unsorted or a sorted T cell fraction (not recorded which). The receptors were gathered from a human donor who was either an allogeneic HSCT recipient or a stem cell or donor lymphocyte infusion donor (not recorded which). It is not recorded whose cells these are; they may come from a transplant donor. The CDR3 runs from the conserved cysteine through the conserved F or W. D genes are given only for firm matches. Only part of the rows carry a size: once, few, many, or a class if the clone is expanded.

v_call: TRBV4-1
clone_size: few
d_call: NA
j_call: TRBJ1-4
cdr3_aa: CASSRSGFLGEKLFF
cdr3_nt: TGCGCCAGCAGCCGGTCAGGGTTTTTAGGTGAAAAACTGTTTTTT

v_call: TRBV30
clone_size: few
d_call: NA
j_call: TRBJ2-1
cdr3_aa: CAWSVGASYNEQFF
cdr3_nt: TGTGCCTGGAGTGTAGGGGCCTCCTACAATGAGCAGTTCTTC

v_call: TRBV12-3/TRBV12-4
clone_size: few
d_call: NA
j_call: TRBJ1-1
cdr3_aa: CASSPPLGGTEAFF
cdr3_nt: TGTGCCAGCAGTCCGCCCCTGGGGGGCACTGAAGCTTTCTTT

v_call: TRBV19
clone_size: NA
d_call: NA
j_call: TRBJ1-5
cdr3_aa: CASMRGNSNQPQHF
cdr3_nt: TGTGCCAGTATGAGGGGAAATAGCAATCAGCCCCAGCATTTT

v_call: TRBV29-1
clone_size: NA
d_call: NA
j_call: TRBJ1-1
cdr3_aa: CSVEDSGRRNTEAFF
cdr3_nt: TGCAGCGTTGAAGATTCGGGACGACGCAACACTGAAGCTTTCTTT

v_call: TRBV20-1
clone_size: many
d_call: TRBD1
j_call: TRBJ1-2
cdr3_aa: CSAPGTGGFGYTF
cdr3_nt: TGCAGTGCACCAGGGACAGGGGGTTTTGGCTACACCTTC

v_call: TRBV6-5
clone_size: NA
d_call: NA
j_call: TRBJ2-2
cdr3_aa: CASSYSSRRGSTGELFF
cdr3_nt: TGTGCCAGCAGTTACTCGAGTAGGAGGGGGAGCACCGGGGAGCTGTTTTTT

v_call: TRBV20-1
clone_size: few
d_call: NA
j_call: TRBJ1-5
cdr3_aa: CSARDQEVGDQPQHF
cdr3_nt: TGCAGTGCTAGAGATCAAGAGGTAGGGGATCAGCCCCAGCATTTT

v_call: TRBV29-1
clone_size: few
d_call: NA
j_call: TRBJ2-3
cdr3_aa: CSATGLPGLTDTQYF
cdr3_nt: TGCAGCGCTACGGGACTCCCCGGCCTCACAGATACGCAGTATTTT

v_call: TRBV5-1
clone_size: few
d_call: TRBD2
j_call: TRBJ2-1
cdr3_aa: CASSPSGNAYNEQFF
cdr3_nt: TGCGCCAGCAGCCCCAGCGGGAACGCCTACAATGAGCAGTTCTTC

v_call: TRBV5-1
clone_size: few
d_call: TRBD2
j_call: TRBJ2-1
cdr3_aa: CASSSPKAGADNEQFF
cdr3_nt: TGCGCCAGCAGCTCACCGAAAGCGGGAGCAGACAATGAGCAGTTCTTC

v_call: TRBV15
clone_size: few
d_call: NA
j_call: TRBJ1-3
cdr3_aa: CATSRDPLGGNTIYF
cdr3_nt: TGTGCCACCAGCAGGGATCCCCTGGGTGGAAACACCATATATTTT